These 17 T cell receptor beta chains came from one sample sequenced in a study of CD8+CD57+ T cells in acquired aplastic anemia. Patients included in sequencing had previously demonstrated CD8+CD57+ cell expansion by flow cytometry. Genomic DNA served as template for TCR beta VDJ and CDR3 profiling. TCRdb re-derived calls from the reads in MiXCR, one entry per CDR3 protein. The sample includes some 150,000 distinct CDR3 sequences, roughly half of them seen just once. The sequenced sample was sorted CD4+, CD8+, or CD8+CD57+ T cells (not recorded which) from PBMCs. These receptors were taken from a human donor with aplastic anemia.

This clonotype has a single count. This chain joins TRBV20-1 and TRBJ1-1; no clear D gene. Trimming stripped 4 bases from V and 0 bases from J, with 15 bases between. Looked up from germline, CDR1 is DFQATT and CDR2 is SNEGSKA (reference sequence). This CDR3 contains 15 residues. CDR3: CSATAGGPMNTEAFF. Written as DNA, the CDR3 is TGCAGTGCTACGGCCGGAGGGCCCATGAACACTGAAGCTTTCTTT.

The genes are TRBV27 and TRBJ2-7, with a tentative D call TRBD2 (6 bases). The V gene lost 5 bases and the J gene lost 2 bases, with 16 bases spanning the gap. Per the germline V gene, CDR1 is MNHEY and CDR2 is SMNVEV (reference sequence). The length of the CDR3 is 15 residues. The CDR3 here is CASSPWVAAPYEQYF. CDR3 nucleotides: TGTGCCAGCAGTCCCTGGGTAGCGGCTCCCTACGAGCAGTACTTC.

This rearrangement joins TRBV7-3 to TRBJ2-7; D gene ambiguous. The germline V gene has CDR1 SGHTA and CDR2 FQGTGA. The CDR3 extends over 13 amino acids. Trimming left V 8 bases short and J 3 bases short, with 14 bases between. The chain's CDR3 is CASSKGPDYEQYF. The CDR3 coding sequence is TGTGCCAGCTCCAAGGGCCCTGACTACGAGCAGTACTTC.

This chain joins TRBV11-2 and TRBJ1-1; D perhaps matches TRBD1 (6 bases). The CDR3 runs to 14 residues. Trimming took 5 bases from V and 3 from J, leaving 13 bases between them. Germline V CDR1 and CDR2: SGHAT, FQNNGV. CDR3 amino acids: CASSPQGRDTEAFF. CDR3 DNA: TGTGCCAGCAGCCCCCAGGGGAGAGACACTGAAGCTTTCTTT. Complete variable domain (other parts from reference TRBV11-2 and TRBJ1-1): EAGVAQSPRYKIIEKRQSVAFWCNPISGHATLYWYQQILGQGPKLLIQFQNNGVVDDSQLPKDRFSAERLKGVDSTLKIQPAKLEDSAVYLCASSPQGRDTEAFFGQGTRLTVV.

The chain joins TRBV29-1 to TRBJ2-7, with 8 bases lining up with TRBD1. With V trimmed by 7 bases and J by 0 bases, 5 bases remained unmatched. Per germline, CDR1 SQVTM and CDR2 ANQGSEA. The CDR3 length is 13 residues. The CDR3 is CSAQTGASYEQYF. CDR3 sequence (DNA): TGCAGCGCACAGACAGGGGCCTCCTACGAGCAGTACTTC.

The rearrangement joins TRBV5-4 to TRBJ1-4; TRBD1 agrees at 7 bases. V gave up 10 bases and J gave up 7 bases; unmatched junction bases: 7. The CDR3 spans 12 residues. Germline CDR1 reads SGHNT; CDR2 reads YYREEE (reference sequence). DNA of the CDR3: TGTGCCCACGGTCAGGGGGGTGAAAAACTGTTTTTT. This gives the protein CAHGQGGEKLFF. Full variable domain (outside the CDR3, taken from reference TRBV5-4 and TRBJ1-4): ETGVTQSPTHLIKTRGQQVTLRCSSQSGHNTVSWYQQALGQGPQFIFQYYREEENGRGNFPPRFSGLQFPNYSSELNVNALELDDSALYLCAHGQGGEKLFFGSGTQLSVL.

This clonotype showed up many times. The chain links TRBV7-2 to TRBJ1-4; TRBD1 matches at 7 bases. Trimming cost V 4 bases and J 8 bases; bases outside gene matches: 7. The V gene's germline CDR1 is SGHTA and CDR2 FQGNSA. The CDR3 length is 14 residues. The CDR3 is CASSSGQANEKLFF. The CDR3 DNA is TGTGCCAGCAGCTCCGGACAGGCGAACGAAAAACTGTTTTTT.

This clonotype came up many times. The chain couples TRBV6-1 to TRBJ1-1; D is possibly TRBD1 (6 bases). The germline CDR1 and CDR2 sequences are MNHNS and SASEGT. CDR3 length equals 16 residues. V was pared by 0 bases and J by 3 bases, with 14 bases between. This CDR3 is CASSEAFGGRDTEAFF. In nucleotides, the CDR3 is TGTGCCAGCAGTGAAGCTTTCGGGGGCAGGGACACTGAAGCTTTCTTT.

The rearrangement links TRBV20-1 to TRBJ2-1; no clear D. The germline gives CDR1 DFQATT, CDR2 SNEGSKA (reference sequence). V lost 4 bases and J 5 bases, leaving 3 bases between the germline ends. The CDR3 is 10 amino acids. CDR3 sequence (DNA): TGCAGTGCTAATGACAATGAGCAGTTCTTC. Amino acid sequence: CSANDNEQFF.

This clonotype was detected only once. A much bigger clone sits one base away, suggesting this may be a read error. This chain joins TRBV5-6 and TRBJ1-1, with D tentatively TRBD1 (5 bases). The germline V gene encodes CDR1 SGHDT and CDR2 YYEEEE. This CDR3 region has 14 residues. Trimming took off 8 bases at V and 1 base at J, with 15 bases between the two ends. For the CDR3, the DNA is TGTGCCAGACGGGGGGTGGGAAGGAACACTGAAGCTTTCTTT. This codes for CARRGVGRNTEAFF. Full variable domain (missing parts from reference TRBV5-6 and TRBJ1-1): DAGVTQSPTHLIKTRGQQVTLRCSPKSGHDTVSWYQQALGQGPQFIFQYYEEEERQRGNFPDRFSGHQFPNYSSELNVNALLLGDSALYLCARRGVGRNTEAFFGQGTRLTVV.

V usage is TRBV2 and J usage is TRBJ2-1; 9 bases align to TRBD1. CDR1 is SNHLY, CDR2 FYNNEI, per germline. The CDR3 runs to 14 residues. Written as DNA, the CDR3 is TGTGCTACCTACGGACAGGGGTCAGACAATGAGCAGTTCTTC. Translation gives CATYGQGSDNEQFF.

The chain is built from TRBV3-1 and TRBJ2-1; the match to TRBD1 covers 9 bases. With 3 bases clipped from V and 5 bases from J, the junction kept 5 bases outside the gene matches. CDR1 LGHDT and CDR2 YNNKEL come from the germline V gene (reference sequence). The CDR3 spans 15 residues. The CDR3 loop reads CASSQNRGLDNEQFF. DNA for the CDR3: TGTGCCAGCAGCCAGAACAGGGGGCTTGACAATGAGCAGTTCTTC.

In its sample, this clonotype was seen many times. The chain recombines TRBV2 with TRBJ2-7; possibly TRBD2 for D (5 bases). Deletions cut 4 bases from V and 6 bases from J, with 10 bases between. The germline V gene encodes CDR1 SNHLY and CDR2 FYNNEI. This CDR3 contains 12 residues. The CDR3 bases are TGTGCCAGCAGTGGACTACTCCCCGAGCAGTACTTC. Translating gives CASSGLLPEQYF.

V usage is TRBV6-5 and J usage is TRBJ2-7; tentative D call: TRBD1 (5 bases). The germline gives CDR1 MNHEY, CDR2 SVGAGI. V lost 0 bases to trimming and J lost 2 bases, with 14 bases between them. The CDR3 has 16 residues. CDR3 protein: CASSYSTGAATYEQYF. The CDR3 nucleotides are TGTGCCAGCAGTTACTCGACTGGGGCGGCGACCTACGAGCAGTACTTC.

V gene TRBV2 combines with J gene TRBJ1-6; D gene uncertain. This CDR3 has 14 residues. The germline V gene has CDR1 SNHLY and CDR2 FYNNEI. The V end was cut by 4 bases, the J end by 8 bases, with 12 bases between. Written as DNA, the CDR3 is TGTGCCAGCAGTGTGCGGCACCGGGATTCACCCCTCCACTTT. The encoded protein is CASSVRHRDSPLHF.

This clonotype has ten or more counts. V and J are TRBV7-9 and TRBJ2-1; D unresolved. The CDR3 consists of 13 residues. CDR1 SEHNR and CDR2 FQNEAQ come from the germline V gene (reference sequence). The V and J ends lost 5 bases and 3 bases respectively, with 8 bases between them. The CDR3, as DNA: TGTGCCAGCAGCGTTTGGGACTACAATGAGCAGTTCTTC. Translation: CASSVWDYNEQFF.

This clonotype was seen repeatedly, ten times or more. V and J are TRBV19 and TRBJ2-1; 9 nucleotides match TRBD1. The length of the CDR3 is 15 residues. Germline V gene data show CDR1 as LNHDA and CDR2 as SQIVND (reference sequence). V gave up 3 bases and J gave up 7 bases; unmatched junction bases: 7. Here the CDR3 DNA reads TGTGCCAGTAGTATTTCGGGACAGGGTCGTAATGAGCAGTTCTTC. It translates to CASSISGQGRNEQFF. Complete variable domain (other parts from reference TRBV19 and TRBJ2-1): DGGITQSPKYLFRKEGQNVTLSCEQNLNHDAMYWYRQDPGQGLRLIYYSQIVNDFQKGDIAEGYSVSREKKESFPLTVTSAQKNPTAFYLCASSISGQGRNEQFFGPGTRLTVL.